These 10 T cell receptor beta chains were sequenced from one sample in a study of CD8+CD57+ T cells in acquired aplastic anemia. Genomic DNA served as template for TCR beta VDJ and CDR3 profiling. TCRdb re-called the reads with MiXCR, one entry per CDR3 protein. The table includes about 48,000 distinct CDR3 sequences, around two thirds detected once. Material for sequencing was sorted CD4+, CD8+, or CD8+CD57+ T cells (not recorded which) from PBMCs. The receptor set was obtained from a human donor in good health, serving as a control.

The J gene is TRBJ2-7, the V gene TRBV7-9, with unresolved D. Trimming cost V 7 bases and J 2 bases, with 9 bases left between them. The CDR3 spans 12 residues. The germline CDR1 and CDR2 sequences are SEHNR and FQNEAQ (reference sequence). The CDR3 nucleotides are TGTGCCAGCAACTACCGGGCCTACGAGCAGTACTTC. Its translation: CASNYRAYEQYF.

V gene TRBV12-3 or TRBV12-4 combines with J gene TRBJ2-7; 8 bases match TRBD1. This CDR3 has 14 residues. The V segment lost 6 bases and the J segment 4 bases; nucleotides outside the gene matches: 8. The CDR3 region has the DNA TGTGCCAGCAGCCCAAGGACAGGGAAGTACGAGCAGTACTTC. Protein sequence: CASSPRTGKYEQYF.

The sample holds one count of this clonotype. The chain joins TRBV7-9 to TRBJ2-7; the D is unclear. The CDR3 spans 11 residues. From germline, CDR1 is SEHNR and CDR2 FQNEAQ (reference sequence). The V gene lost 5 bases and the J gene lost 7 bases, with 9 bases spanning the gap. The CDR3 DNA reads TGTGCCAGCAGCGTCAATCGGGAGCAGTACTTC. It is translated as CASSVNREQYF.

The J gene is TRBJ2-7, the V gene TRBV9, with 7 bases fitting TRBD1. The trim removed 0 bases at V and 0 bases at J, leaving 9 bases unmatched. The CDR3 totals 17 residues. CDR1 and CDR2 (germline): SGDLS, YYNGEE. CDR3 sequence: CASSVGEGGASSYEQYF. The CDR3 DNA follows: TGTGCCAGCAGCGTAGGCGAAGGGGGCGCAAGCTCCTACGAGCAGTACTTC.

Of note for this clonotype: Given the absence of the conserved phenylalanine or tryptophan at the CDR3 end, a read error is likely. This rearrangement joins TRBV2 to TRBJ2-1; TRBD2 agrees at 8 bases. Unmatched junction bases numbered 5, after V lost 6 bases and J lost 13 bases. The V gene's germline CDR1 is SNHLY and CDR2 FYNNEI. CDR3 length equals 11 residues. CDR3 sequence: CASSTGTSQFS. CDR3 sequence (DNA): TGTGCCAGCAGCACCGGGACTAGTCAGTTCTCC.

The table lists this clonotype with a few counts. This chain uses TRBV7-9 with TRBJ2-5; 10 bases agree with TRBD2. Germline loops: CDR1 SEHNR, CDR2 FQNEAQ (reference sequence). This CDR3 spans 16 amino acids. Losses at the gene ends were 5 bases for V and 1 base for J; bases not matched to a gene: 7. The chain's CDR3 is CASSPPGLARQETQYF. The CDR3, as DNA: TGTGCCAGCAGCCCTCCGGGACTAGCGCGCCAAGAGACCCAGTACTTC. The full variable domain, rest sourced from reference TRBV7-9 and TRBJ2-5, is DTGVSQNPRHKITKRGQNVTFRCDPISEHNRLYWYRQTLGQGPEFLTYFQNEAQLEKSRLLSDRFSAERPKGSFSTLEIQRTEQGDSAMYLCASSPPGLARQETQYFGPGTRLLVL.

For the CDR3, the DNA is TGTGCCAGCGGGGACTCTGACAGCCCCAATGAGCAGTTCTTC. Its protein product is CASGDSDSPNEQFF. V and J are TRBV24-1 and TRBJ2-1; D possibly corresponds to TRBD2 (6 bases). Germline-derived CDR1 and CDR2 are KGHDR and SFDVKD. The CDR3 runs 14 residues. V lost 11 bases to trimming and J lost 6 bases, with 19 bases between them.

This clonotype has only one observation. The chain links TRBV30 to TRBJ2-7, with D maybe TRBD2 (5 bases). Germline CDR1 GTSNPN, CDR2 SVGIG (reference sequence). The CDR3 sequence is 14 residues long. V lost 5 bases and J 7 bases, leaving 21 bases between the germline ends. In DNA, the CDR3 is TGTGCCTGGTCTGGGAGTGACTGGGCGAGAGAGCAGTACTTC. This sequence encodes CAWSGSDWAREQYF.

This clonotype was observed at least ten times. The chain is built from TRBV2 and TRBJ1-5; D is unclear. The ends were cut back, 4 bases at V and 0 bases at J, with 10 bases in the middle. This CDR3 spans 15 amino acids. CDR1 is SNHLY and CDR2 is FYNNEI in the germline V gene. The CDR3 DNA is TGTGCCAGCAGTGCGGGGAGTTATAGCAATCAGCCCCAGCATTTT. Protein product: CASSAGSYSNQPQHF.

In its sample, this clonotype was seen once. The gene calls are TRBV4-2 and TRBJ1-2; maybe TRBD1 (6 bases). The ends were cut back, 4 bases at V and 4 bases at J, with 13 bases in the middle. The CDR3 loop spans 14 amino acids. Germline CDR1 LGHNA, CDR2 YNFKEQ. CDR3 nucleotide sequence: TGTGCCAGCAGCCGAAGAACAGGGTCCTATGGCTACACCTTC. This sequence encodes CASSRRTGSYGYTF.